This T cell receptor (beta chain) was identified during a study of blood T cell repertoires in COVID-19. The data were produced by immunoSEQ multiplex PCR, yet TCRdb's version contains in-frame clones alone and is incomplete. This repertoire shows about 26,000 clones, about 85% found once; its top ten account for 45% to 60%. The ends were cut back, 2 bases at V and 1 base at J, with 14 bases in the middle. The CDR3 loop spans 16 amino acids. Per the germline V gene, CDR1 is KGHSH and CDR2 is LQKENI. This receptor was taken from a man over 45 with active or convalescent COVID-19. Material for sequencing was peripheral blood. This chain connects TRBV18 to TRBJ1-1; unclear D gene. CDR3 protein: CASSPSSEASNTEAFF. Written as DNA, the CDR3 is TGTGCCAGCTCACCATCCTCAGAGGCTTCGAACACTGAAGCTTTCTTT.